A selection of T cell receptor beta chains follows, all from one sample in a study of T-cell memory formation after mild COVID-19. From the 5' RACE reads, TCRdb called clonotypes with MiXCR, one entry per CDR3 protein. This sample has some 110,000 distinct CDR3 sequences; about 18% occur once, and the top ten carry less than 35%. The sample comprised PBMCs or a T cell subset sorted from them (not recorded which). These receptors came from an adult woman who had mild COVID-19 (a few samples of this study predate the infection). Cell type and time point are not known. The CDR3 runs from the conserved cysteine through the conserved F or W. A D gene is named only where the DNA matches it firmly. Some rows mark clone size as missing; the rest say once, few, many or name a class of expanded clone.

size	V	J	D	DNA	CDR3
NA	TRBV7-9	TRBJ2-3	TRBD1	TGTGCCAGCAGCCCCTGGACAGGGGGCGAGACAGATACGCAGTATTTT	CASSPWTGGETDTQYF
few	TRBV24-1	TRBJ2-3	NA	TGTGCCACCAGTGATTTTGCCGGACCCAGCACAGATACGCAGTATTTT	CATSDFAGPSTDTQYF
NA	TRBV9	TRBJ2-7	TRBD1	TGTGCCAGCAGCCGGACAGGGTCGGCCTACGAGCAGTACTTC	CASSRTGSAYEQYF
few	TRBV7-8	TRBJ2-3	NA	TGTGCCAGCAGCTCTCTCGGGACCCCCCTGGGAGATACGCAGTATTTT	CASSSLGTPLGDTQYF
NA	TRBV4-1	TRBJ1-1	NA	TGCGCCAGCAGCCAACTTACCAGGGGGAACACTGAAGCTTTCTTT	CASSQLTRGNTEAFF
NA	TRBV20-1	TRBJ1-1	NA	TGCAGTGCCTCTCGGACAGAGAACACTGAAGCTTTCTTT	CSASRTENTEAFF
NA	TRBV4-3	TRBJ2-1	NA	TGCGCCAGCAGCCCCCTTGGGGTAGACTTTCACAATGAGCAGTTCTTC	CASSPLGVDFHNEQFF
NA	TRBV4-2	TRBJ2-5	TRBD2	TGTGCCAGCAGCCAAGGACTAGCTCAAGAGACCCAGTACTTC	CASSQGLAQETQYF
few	TRBV7-9	TRBJ2-3	TRBD2	TGTGCCAGCAGCTTACCAGGAGGGAGCGGGAGGACTACAGATACGCAGTATTTT	CASSLPGGSGRTTDTQYF
NA	TRBV3-1	TRBJ1-1	NA	TGTGCCAGCAGCCAAGGAGGCCGGATGAACACTGAAGCTTTCTTT	CASSQGGRMNTEAFF
few	TRBV30	TRBJ2-1	NA	TGTGCCTGGAGTGACACAGGGAATGAGCAGTTCTTC	CAWSDTGNEQFF
NA	TRBV10-3	TRBJ1-4	TRBD1	TGTGCCATCAGTGTCGGAGGACAGGTTAATGAAAAACTGTTTTTT	CAISVGGQVNEKLFF
NA	TRBV13	TRBJ2-5	NA	TGTGCCAGCAGCCCCTTCCAAGAGACCCAGTACTTC	CASSPFQETQYF
few	TRBV21-1	TRBJ1-1	NA	TGTGCCAGCAGCAAAGTTGAGGGGTGCACTGAAGCTTTCTTT	CASSKVEGCTEAFF
NA	TRBV5-1	TRBJ2-1	NA	TGCGCCAGCAGCTTGGGAGCAGGGGCGAAGGACAATGAGCAGTTCTTC	CASSLGAGAKDNEQFF
few	TRBV28	TRBJ1-3	TRBD1	TGTGCCAGCAGTTCCTCGATCTACCGGGACAGGGTGGTCGGAAACACCATATATTTT	CASSSSIYRDRVVGNTIYF
few	TRBV29-1	TRBJ1-2	NA	TGCAGCGTTGAAGGATCTGGCTACACCTTC	CSVEGSGYTF
NA	TRBV20-1	TRBJ2-2	NA	TGCAGTGCTAGAGTAGAAGAGAACACCGGGGAGCTGTTTTTT	CSARVEENTGELFF
NA	TRBV5-1	TRBJ2-3	NA	TGCGCCAGCAGCTTCGACGACACAGATACGCAGTATTTT	CASSFDDTDTQYF
many	TRBV12-3/TRBV12-4	TRBJ2-6	NA	TGTGCCAGCAGTTCCGAGTCCGGTACCGGGGCCAACGTCCTGACTTTC	CASSSESGTGANVLTF
many	TRBV7-6	TRBJ2-1	NA	TGTGCCAGCAGCTCTCCCCCATTGGGTTACAATGAGCAGTTCTTC	CASSSPPLGYNEQFF
few	TRBV12-3/TRBV12-4	TRBJ1-2	NA	TGTGCCAGCACTAGACAGGCCCCAAGTGGCTACACCTTC	CASTRQAPSGYTF
many	TRBV7-9	TRBJ2-1	NA	TGTGCCAGCAGCCCCCAGGGGTCGGTCGGCGATGAGCAGTTCTTC	CASSPQGSVGDEQFF
NA	TRBV7-8	TRBJ2-3	NA	TGTGCCAGCAGCTTACACGGGAGTAGCACAGATACGCAGTATTTT	CASSLHGSSTDTQYF
few	TRBV29-1	TRBJ2-3	TRBD2	TGCAGCGTTGAAGAGGTAGCGGGAGGGCCCAGCACAGATACGCAGTATTTT	CSVEEVAGGPSTDTQYF
NA	TRBV3-1	TRBJ2-3	NA	TGTGCCAGCAGCGATTCGGGGTGGGATACGCAGTATTTT	CASSDSGWDTQYF
once	TRBV12-3/TRBV12-4	TRBJ1-1	NA	TGTGCCAGCAGTTATCCGGGGAACACTGAAGCTTTCTTT	CASSYPGNTEAFF
NA	TRBV6-1	TRBJ2-7	TRBD2	TGTGCCAGCAGTGAAGTTGGCGGGAGCTCCTACGAGCAGTACTTC	CASSEVGGSSYEQYF
NA	TRBV9	TRBJ2-5	NA	TGTGCCAGCAGCGTACAACCGGACTACGTAGAGACCCAGTACTTC	CASSVQPDYVETQYF
NA	TRBV7-9	TRBJ2-7	TRBD2	TGTGCCAGCAGCGGGGGGGCCTACGAGCAGTACTTC	CASSGGAYEQYF
NA	TRBV2	TRBJ2-1	TRBD2	TGTGCCAGCAGGGACCGACTAGCGGGGGGCCCCCACAATGAGCAGTTCTTC	CASRDRLAGGPHNEQFF
NA	TRBV7-9	TRBJ2-7	NA	TGTGCCAGCATGCCCCCGGAGAGAGCAAACGAGCAGTACTTC	CASMPPERANEQYF
NA	TRBV7-2	TRBJ1-2	NA	TGTGCCAGCAGCAATCAACAGATTAACTATGGCTACACCTTC	CASSNQQINYGYTF
NA	TRBV11-2	TRBJ2-5	TRBD2	TGTGCCAGCAGCTTAGGAGCGGGAGATATAGATGAGACCCAGTACTTC	CASSLGAGDIDETQYF
NA	TRBV6-2/TRBV6-3	TRBJ2-2	TRBD2	TGTGCCAGCAGTGATATGGCGGGAGGAACCGGGGAGCTGTTTTTT	CASSDMAGGTGELFF
many	TRBV4-2	TRBJ2-2	NA	TGTGCCAGCAGCCTCGGGACTAACACCGGGGAGCTGTTTTTT	CASSLGTNTGELFF
NA	TRBV4-1	TRBJ1-1	NA	TGCGCCAGCAGCCACCCTATGGGGGGGTTTGGCACTGAAGCTTTCTTT	CASSHPMGGFGTEAFF
many	TRBV4-3	TRBJ2-7	NA	TGCGCCAGCAGCCAAGATCCGGCTAGCGCCTCGGGGGAGCAGTACTTC	CASSQDPASASGEQYF
few	TRBV3-1	TRBJ2-2	NA	TGTGCCAGCAGCCCCGAGGGGGACACCGGGGAGCTGTTTTTT	CASSPEGDTGELFF
NA	TRBV15	TRBJ2-2	TRBD2	TGTGCCACCCAGACTAGCGGGGTTACCGGGGAGCTGTTTTTT	CATQTSGVTGELFF
few	TRBV9	TRBJ2-7	NA	TGTGCCAGCAGCGTAGGGACGGAGTATTACGAGCAGTACTTC	CASSVGTEYYEQYF
NA	TRBV3-1	TRBJ2-3	NA	TGTGCCAGCAGCCAAGTTACGGGAGACGGCACAGATACGCAGTATTTT	CASSQVTGDGTDTQYF
many	TRBV2	TRBJ2-7	NA	TGTGCCTTTCAGGGTCACAGCTCCTACGAGCAGTACTTC	CAFQGHSSYEQYF
NA	TRBV30	TRBJ2-7	NA	TGTGCCTGGAGCCCTGGACGTGGCCTATTGACCTACGAGCAGTACTTC	CAWSPGRGLLTYEQYF
few	TRBV7-3	TRBJ1-1	NA	TGTGCCAGCAGCTTATCAGTGGAAAACACTGAAGCTTTCTTT	CASSLSVENTEAFF
NA	TRBV4-1	TRBJ2-1	NA	TGCGCCAGCAGCCAAGACGCCGGGCTTCTATCCTACAATGAGCAGTTCTTC	CASSQDAGLLSYNEQFF
few	TRBV5-1	TRBJ1-1	NA	TGCGCCAGCAGCCCTGTTGGGGACACTGAAGCTTTCTTT	CASSPVGDTEAFF
few	TRBV4-3	TRBJ2-1	NA	TGCGCCAGCAGCCAAGCAGTACCCCCATACAATGAGCAGTTCTTC	CASSQAVPPYNEQFF
many	TRBV27	TRBJ2-7	TRBD2	TGTGCCAGCAGTCCCGGGACTACCTTCTACGAGCAGTACTTC	CASSPGTTFYEQYF
NA	TRBV7-7	TRBJ2-1	NA	TGTGCTAGCAGCTTAGGGGGAGGCTACAATGAGCAGTTCTTC	CASSLGGGYNEQFF
few	TRBV6-5	TRBJ2-7	NA	TGTGCCAGCAGTCAGCAGGGTATGATGTCCGGGAACGAGCAGTACTTC	CASSQQGMMSGNEQYF
NA	TRBV12-3/TRBV12-4	TRBJ1-2	NA	TGTGCCAGCAGCATGAGTTTGAATGGCTACACCTTC	CASSMSLNGYTF
NA	TRBV2	TRBJ1-5	NA	TGTGCCAGCAGTTGGACCGGGCAGCCCCAGCATTTT	CASSWTGQPQHF
few	TRBV19	TRBJ2-1	NA	TGTGCCAGCGAAACTCGGGTAGGTGAGCAGTTCTTC	CASETRVGEQFF
few	TRBV6-6	TRBJ2-5	TRBD1	TGTGCCAGCAGTCAGGGACAGGGGGCAGAGACCCAGTACTTC	CASSQGQGAETQYF
NA	TRBV7-6	TRBJ2-7	NA	TGTGCCAGCAGCCCCGCCATCGGGGCAGGGAACTCCTACGAGCAGTACTTC	CASSPAIGAGNSYEQYF
NA	TRBV4-1	TRBJ2-1	NA	TGCGCCAGCAGCCCTGACTACCACTCCTACAATGAGCAGTTCTTC	CASSPDYHSYNEQFF
few	TRBV27	TRBJ2-2	NA	TGTGCCAGCAGTTTATCAGACAACACCGGGGAGCTGTTTTTT	CASSLSDNTGELFF
NA	TRBV11-2	TRBJ2-7	TRBD2	TGTGCCAGCAGCGGACTAGCAAGCTACGAGCAGTACTTC	CASSGLASYEQYF